A single TCR beta chain is shown here with its context. All enrollees were roughly 18 to 100 years old and from roughly 22 US areas. These data are taken from a study of blood T cell repertoires in COVID-19. The method was immunoSEQ multiplex PCR; TCRdb's version includes in-frame clones alone and lacks a portion of them. The sample contains hundreds of thousands of clones, over 75% of which appear only once. Per the germline V gene, CDR1 is SGDLS and CDR2 is YYNGEE. CDR3 size: 16 residues. Germline trimming cut 0 bases from V and 9 bases from J; bases unmatched to any gene: 7. Sequencing was done on a sample of PBMCs or T cells enriched from blood (not recorded which). V is TRBV9 and J is TRBJ1-6; 9 nucleotides align to TRBD1. The receptor's source is a woman between 35 and 50 years old who had recovered from COVID-19. In DNA, the CDR3 is TGTGCCAGCAGCGTAGAGGGGACAGGGAAGGCTTCACCCCTCCACTTT. Protein: CASSVEGTGKASPLHF. The full variable domain, rest sourced from reference TRBV9 and TRBJ1-6, is DSGVTQTPKHLITATGQRVTLRCSPRSGDLSVYWYQQSLDQGLQFLIQYYNGEERAKGNILERFSAQQFPDLHSELNLSSLELGDSALYFCASSVEGTGKASPLHFGNGTRLTVT.